This is a list of T cell receptor beta chains from one sample in a study of patients and donors after allogeneic stem cell transplantation. In TCRdb, the RT-PCR reads were re-called with MiXCR into one record per CDR3 protein. Seen here are roughly 880,000 distinct CDR3 sequences, roughly 18% observed once, and the top ten hold roughly 6%. The sample taken for sequencing was blood, either unsorted or a sorted T cell fraction (not recorded which). The receptor source for this set is a human donor who was either an allogeneic HSCT recipient or a stem cell or donor lymphocyte infusion donor (not recorded which). It is not recorded whose cells these are; they may come from a transplant donor. Both conserved end residues are part of each CDR3. Fields, in order: V gene, clone size, J gene, D gene, CDR3 length, CDR3 protein, CDR3 DNA. D genes are given only for firm matches. Clone size is shown for a subset of rows, as once, few, many or a class of expanded clone.

TRBV5-1	many	TRBJ1-1	TRBD1	15	CASSLATGLNTEAFF	TGTGCCAGCAGTTTAGCGACAGGGTTGAACACTGAAGCTTTCTTT
TRBV5-1	NA	TRBJ2-5	NA	14	CASSFQSGQETQYF	TGCGCCAGCAGCTTTCAGTCAGGGCAAGAGACCCAGTACTTC
TRBV29-1	many	TRBJ2-4	TRBD2	14	CSVLGASGRNIQYF	TGCAGCGTCCTCGGGGCTAGCGGGAGAAACATTCAGTACTTC
TRBV27	NA	TRBJ2-3	NA	14	CASSFTHDTDTQYF	TGTGCCAGCAGTTTCACCCACGACACAGATACGCAGTATTTT
TRBV2	many	TRBJ2-7	NA	12	CASSAGSYEQYF	TGTGCCAGCAGTGCCGGGTCCTACGAGCAGTACTTC
TRBV7-2	few	TRBJ1-1	TRBD1	14	CASSPRDRVTEAFF	TGTGCCAGCAGCCCCCGGGACAGGGTCACTGAAGCTTTCTTT
TRBV24-1	few	TRBJ2-7	NA	15	CATSDARTSNYEQYF	TGTGCCACCAGTGACGCAAGGACGTCGAACTACGAGCAGTACTTC
TRBV11-2	few	TRBJ1-2	TRBD1	15	CASSLIGDRAYGYTF	TGTGCCAGCAGCTTAATCGGGGACAGGGCCTATGGCTACACCTTC
TRBV29-1	NA	TRBJ2-7	TRBD2	13	CSVVGLAAYEQYF	TGCAGCGTTGTGGGACTAGCGGCCTACGAGCAGTACTTC
TRBV20-1	NA	TRBJ1-4	NA	14	CSAREPNTNEKLFF	TGCAGTGCTAGAGAGCCAAATACTAATGAAAAACTGTTTTTT
TRBV7-9	few	TRBJ1-4	NA	13	CASSFPATEKLFF	TGTGCCAGCAGCTTCCCTGCGACTGAAAAACTGTTTTTT
TRBV12-3/TRBV12-4	many	TRBJ2-1	NA	13	CASNPWGGDEQFF	TGTGCCAGCAACCCGTGGGGAGGTGATGAGCAGTTCTTC
TRBV7-2	few	TRBJ2-3	TRBD2	16	CASRFSGGALADTQYF	TGTGCCAGCAGATTTAGCGGGGGGGCCCTTGCAGATACGCAGTATTTT
TRBV16	few	TRBJ1-1	NA	14	CASSQSGGGTEAFF	TGTGCCAGCAGCCAATCGGGGGGGGGTACTGAAGCTTTCTTT
TRBV29-1	many	TRBJ1-2	TRBD1	14	CSVFDYRGTYGYTF	TGCAGCGTTTTCGATTACAGGGGAACCTATGGCTACACCTTC
TRBV27	NA	TRBJ1-4	NA	13	CASRRGDGEKLFF	TGTGCCAGCAGACGCGGGGACGGTGAAAAACTGTTTTTT
TRBV5-1	few	TRBJ2-5	NA	14	CASSLALSAETQYF	TGCGCCAGCAGCTTGGCCCTCTCTGCGGAGACCCAGTACTTC
TRBV7-9	NA	TRBJ2-1	TRBD2	17	CASSLARREGRSNEQFF	TGTGCCAGCAGCTTAGCGCGGCGGGAGGGAAGAAGCAATGAGCAGTTCTTC
TRBV12-3/TRBV12-4	NA	TRBJ2-1	TRBD2	15	CASSPRGGSKNEQFF	TGTGCCAGCAGCCCAAGGGGCGGGAGTAAGAATGAGCAGTTCTTC
TRBV4-3	NA	TRBJ2-3	NA	15	CASSRERGFTDTQYF	TGCGCCAGCAGCCGAGAGAGGGGGTTTACAGATACGCAGTATTTT
TRBV25-1	few	TRBJ2-6	NA	15	CASSAGISGANVLTF	TGTGCCAGCAGTGCCGGGATCTCTGGGGCCAACGTCCTGACTTTC
TRBV13	few	TRBJ2-1	TRBD2	16	CASSLRTSGTINEQFF	TGTGCCAGCAGCTTAAGGACTAGCGGGACGATCAATGAGCAGTTCTTC
TRBV12-3/TRBV12-4	NA	TRBJ1-1	NA	12	CASSFESTEAFF	TGTGCCAGCAGTTTCGAAAGCACTGAAGCTTTCTTT
TRBV10-3	few	TRBJ1-6	TRBD1	14	CAIKPGGENSPLHF	TGTGCCATCAAGCCAGGGGGTGAGAACTCACCCCTCCACTTT
TRBV6-1	NA	TRBJ2-1	NA	14	CASSGLGGLDEQFF	TGTGCCAGCAGTGGACTAGGAGGGTTGGATGAGCAGTTCTTC
TRBV5-1	NA	TRBJ2-1	NA	13	CASSPMNSNEQFF	TGCGCCAGCAGCCCCATGAACAGCAATGAGCAGTTCTTC
TRBV29-1	few	TRBJ2-1	TRBD2	14	CSVEVAGVRRGQFF	TGCAGCGTTGAAGTAGCGGGAGTAAGAAGGGGGCAGTTCTTC
TRBV20-1	NA	TRBJ2-3	TRBD2	14	CSARPKRGLDTQYF	TGCAGTGCTAGACCCAAGCGGGGTTTAGATACGCAGTATTTT
TRBV2	few	TRBJ1-1	TRBD1	14	CASMRGRGSAEAFF	TGTGCCAGCATGAGGGGGCGCGGGTCGGCTGAAGCTTTCTTT
TRBV29-1	NA	TRBJ2-2	TRBD1	14	CSVIRDSNTGELFF	TGCAGCGTTATCCGGGACAGCAACACCGGGGAGCTGTTTTTT
TRBV6-1	once	TRBJ1-2	NA	13	CASSRGPFYGYTF	TGTGCCAGCAGCCGAGGGCCTTTCTATGGCTACACCTTC
TRBV7-8	many	TRBJ2-2	NA	14	CASSFSSASGELFF	TGTGCCAGCAGCTTCTCTAGCGCGAGCGGGGAGCTGTTTTTT
TRBV11-2	NA	TRBJ2-1	NA	14	CASSSATGDNEQFF	TGTGCCAGCAGCTCCGCGACAGGAGACAATGAGCAGTTCTTC